The clone carrying this T cell receptor (beta chain) was seen at least ten times. What it recognizes is unknown. This sample was taken from a study of regulatory T cells in long-lasting Graves disease. The time point: newly diagnosed GD, antithyroid drugs for less than 3 months. With RNA extracted from PBMCs as input, the TCR library was made. Investigators prepared the TCR beta libraries by applying iRepertoire HTBI primers and Arm-PCR of CDR3 regions. TCRdb fed the multiplex PCR reads into MiXCR, producing one record per CDR3 protein. This table has 350,000 to 450,000 distinct CDR3 sequences, under 15% appearing once. General study results and limits: The work looked only at peripheral blood and did not look at thyroid tissue.

This CDR3 has 19 amino acids. After removal of 2 bases from V and 0 bases from J, the junction contained 11 bases not matched to a gene. Germline V CDR1 and CDR2: SGHVS, FNYEAQ. Separately, the same data were catalogued under a study of T cells in Graves' hyperthyroidism and ophthalmopathy. In that study: Researchers defined stable Graves' hyperthyroidism as no ophthalmopathy progression within 18 months. The hyperthyroidism was newly diagnosed and had lasted under 2 months; the patients were aged 18 to 65.

This clonotype originated in a woman in her twenties or thirties with Graves disease. This chain uses TRBV7-6 with TRBJ2-3; 10 bases map to TRBD2. The sequenced sample was peripheral blood mononuclear cells (PBMCs), obtained at new diagnosis, from a patient treated with antithyroid drugs. This CDR3 reads CASSLSYSGRLVSTDTQYF. CDR3 DNA sequence: TGTGCCAGCAGCTTATCCTATAGCGGGAGGCTCGTCAGCACAGATACGCAGTATTTT.